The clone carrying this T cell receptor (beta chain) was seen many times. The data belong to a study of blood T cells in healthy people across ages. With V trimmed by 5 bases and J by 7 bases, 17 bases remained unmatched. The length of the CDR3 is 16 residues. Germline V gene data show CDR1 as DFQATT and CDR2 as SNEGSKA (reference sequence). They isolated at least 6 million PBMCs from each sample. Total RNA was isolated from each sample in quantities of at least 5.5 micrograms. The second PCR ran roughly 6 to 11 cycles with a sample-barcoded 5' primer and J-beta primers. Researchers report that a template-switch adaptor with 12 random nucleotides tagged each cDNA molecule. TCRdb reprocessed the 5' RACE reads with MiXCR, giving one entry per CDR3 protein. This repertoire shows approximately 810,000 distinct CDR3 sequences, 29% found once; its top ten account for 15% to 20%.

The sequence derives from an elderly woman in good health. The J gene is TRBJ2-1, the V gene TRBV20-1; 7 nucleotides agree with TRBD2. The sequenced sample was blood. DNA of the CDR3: TGCAGTGCTCCTCATCCGACTAGCCCTTCAGGAAATGAGCAGTTCTTC. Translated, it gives CSAPHPTSPSGNEQFF.